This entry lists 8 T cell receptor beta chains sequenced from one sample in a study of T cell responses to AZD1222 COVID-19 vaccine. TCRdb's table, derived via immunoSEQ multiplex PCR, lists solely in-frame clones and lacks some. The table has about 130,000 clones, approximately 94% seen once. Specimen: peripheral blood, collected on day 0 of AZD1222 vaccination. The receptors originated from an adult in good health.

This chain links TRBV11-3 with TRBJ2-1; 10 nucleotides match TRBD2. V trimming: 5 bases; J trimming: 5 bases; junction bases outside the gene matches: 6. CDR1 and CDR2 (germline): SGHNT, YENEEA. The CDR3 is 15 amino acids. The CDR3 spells CASSEGTSENNEQFF. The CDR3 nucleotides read TGTGCCAGCAGCGAGGGGACTAGCGAGAACAATGAGCAGTTCTTC.

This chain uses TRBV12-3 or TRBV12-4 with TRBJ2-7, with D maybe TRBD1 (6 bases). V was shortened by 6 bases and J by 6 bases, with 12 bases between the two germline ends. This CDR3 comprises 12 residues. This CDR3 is CASSSTGPEQYF. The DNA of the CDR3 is TGTGCCAGCAGCTCAACAGGGCCCGAGCAGTACTTC.

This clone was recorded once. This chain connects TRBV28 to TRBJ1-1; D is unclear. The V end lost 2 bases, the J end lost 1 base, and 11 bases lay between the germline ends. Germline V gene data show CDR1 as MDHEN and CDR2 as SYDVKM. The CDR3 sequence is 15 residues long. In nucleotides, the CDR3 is TGTGCCAGCAGTTTAGGTACTGGACCGAACACTGAAGCTTTCTTT. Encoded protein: CASSLGTGPNTEAFF.

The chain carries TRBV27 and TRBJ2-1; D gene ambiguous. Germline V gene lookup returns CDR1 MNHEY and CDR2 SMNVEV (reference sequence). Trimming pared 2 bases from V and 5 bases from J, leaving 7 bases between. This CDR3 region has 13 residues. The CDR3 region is CASSLAAHNEQFF. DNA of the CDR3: TGTGCCAGCAGTTTAGCGGCTCACAATGAGCAGTTCTTC.

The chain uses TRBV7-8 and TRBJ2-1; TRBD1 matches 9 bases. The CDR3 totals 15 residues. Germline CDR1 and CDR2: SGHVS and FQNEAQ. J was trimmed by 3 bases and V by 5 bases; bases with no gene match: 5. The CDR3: CASSDRDRVYNEQFF. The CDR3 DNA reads TGTGCCAGCAGCGACCGGGACAGGGTCTACAATGAGCAGTTCTTC. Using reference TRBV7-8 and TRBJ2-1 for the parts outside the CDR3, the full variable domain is GAGVSQSPRYKVAKRGQDVALRCDPISGHVSLFWYQQALGQGPEFLTYFQNEAQLDKSGLPSDRFFAERPEGSVSTLKIQRTQQEDSAVYLCASSDRDRVYNEQFFGPGTRLTVL.

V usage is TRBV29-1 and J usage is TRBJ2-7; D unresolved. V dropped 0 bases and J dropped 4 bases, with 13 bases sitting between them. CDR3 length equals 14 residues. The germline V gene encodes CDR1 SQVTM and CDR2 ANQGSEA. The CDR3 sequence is CSVEDHQAGYEQYF. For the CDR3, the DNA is TGCAGCGTTGAAGATCACCAGGCCGGATACGAGCAGTACTTC.

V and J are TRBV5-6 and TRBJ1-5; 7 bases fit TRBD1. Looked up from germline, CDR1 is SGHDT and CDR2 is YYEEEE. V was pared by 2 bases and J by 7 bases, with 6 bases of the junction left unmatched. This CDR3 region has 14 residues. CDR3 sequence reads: CASSLYRGYQPQHF. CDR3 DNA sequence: TGTGCCAGCAGCTTATACAGGGGTTACCAGCCCCAGCATTTT. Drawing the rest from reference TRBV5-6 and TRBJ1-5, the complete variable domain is DAGVTQSPTHLIKTRGQQVTLRCSPKSGHDTVSWYQQALGQGPQFIFQYYEEEERQRGNFPDRFSGHQFPNYSSELNVNALLLGDSALYLCASSLYRGYQPQHFGDGTRLSIL.

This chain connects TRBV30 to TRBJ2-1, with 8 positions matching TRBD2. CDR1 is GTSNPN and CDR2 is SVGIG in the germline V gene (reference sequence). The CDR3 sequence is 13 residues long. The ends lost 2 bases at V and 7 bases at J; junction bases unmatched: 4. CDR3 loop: CAWSRTGGNEQFF. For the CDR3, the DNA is TGTGCCTGGAGTCGAACGGGGGGGAATGAGCAGTTCTTC.